Listed below are T cell receptor beta chains from one sample, sequenced in a study of blood T cell repertoires in COVID-19. Sequencing used immunoSEQ multiplex PCR; TCRdb keeps in-frame clones, though not all of them. The sample contains tens of thousands of clones, 88% of which appear only once. Specimen: peripheral blood. The receptor source for this set is a human donor in a cohort sampled during active COVID-19. The CDR3 runs from the conserved cysteine through the conserved F or W. D genes are given only for firm matches. Not every row has a clone size; where given, it reads once, few, many or a size class.

j_call | v_call | clone_size | d_call | cdr3_nt | cdr3_aa
TRBJ2-1 | TRBV7-7 | - | TRBD2 | TGTGCCAGCAGCCCGGGACTAGCGGGGGGTGTGTATGAGCAGTTCTTC | CASSPGLAGGVYEQFF
TRBJ2-5 | TRBV4-1 | - | - | TGCGCCAGCAGCCAAGATTGGGGATCGGGGGTACAAGAGACCCAGTACTTC | CASSQDWGSGVQETQYF
TRBJ1-3 | TRBV3-1/TRBV3-2 | - | - | TGTGCCAGCAGCCAAGCGGTACGCGGAAACACCATATATTTT | CASSQAVRGNTIYF
TRBJ1-2 | TRBV29-1 | - | - | TGCAGCGGCGTTAAAGGGGATTCTGGCTACACCTTC | CSGVKGDSGYTF
TRBJ2-7 | TRBV27 | - | - | TGTGCCAGCAGTTCGGGTTTGGCAACCCTCTACGAGCAGTACTTC | CASSSGLATLYEQYF
TRBJ2-3 | TRBV7-6 | - | - | TGTGCCAGCAGCACAAGGGCTGCGGGGAGAAGCACAGATACGCAGTATTTT | CASSTRAAGRSTDTQYF
TRBJ1-3 | TRBV7-9 | - | - | TGTGCCAGCAGCCCAACTATTGGAAACACCATATATTTT | CASSPTIGNTIYF
TRBJ1-3 | TRBV5-5 | - | - | TGTGCCAGCAGCTTGCGGACAGAAGAAAGGTCTGGAAACACCATATATTTT | CASSLRTEERSGNTIYF
TRBJ2-7 | TRBV9 | - | TRBD1 | TGTGCCAGCAGCGTAGGGGGACAGGAATTTTACGAGCAGTACTTC | CASSVGGQEFYEQYF
TRBJ1-5 | TRBV27 | - | TRBD1 | TGTGCCAGCAGCCCCGGGACAGCGATAAATCAGCCCCAGCATTTT | CASSPGTAINQPQHF
TRBJ2-2 | TRBV5-6 | - | TRBD1 | TGTGCCAGCAGCGTTGCCCCCCGGGTCGAGACAGGGATTACCGGGGAGCTGTTTTTT | CASSVAPRVETGITGELFF
TRBJ1-1 | TRBV12-3/TRBV12-4 | - | - | TGTGCCAGCAGACTAATGGGTGTCGGTGAAGCTTTCTTT | CASRLMGVGEAFF
TRBJ1-1 | TRBV7-9 | - | - | TGTGCCAGCAGCCAACTTCGCCTTAACACTGAAGCTTTCTTT | CASSQLRLNTEAFF
TRBJ2-7 | TRBV6-2/TRBV6-3 | - | - | TGTGCCAGCAGCCAGAGGGAATTTGGCTCCTACGAGCAGTACTTC | CASSQREFGSYEQYF
TRBJ1-1 | TRBV25-1 | - | TRBD1 | TGTGCCAGCCAAGGGACAGACTCCTTGAACACTGAAGCTTTCTTT | CASQGTDSLNTEAFF
TRBJ1-5 | TRBV27 | - | - | TGTGCCAGCAGTTTAGTGGCAGGGAATCAGCCCCAGCATTTT | CASSLVAGNQPQHF
TRBJ2-7 | TRBV19 | - | - | TGTGCCAGTAGGAGTGGAGGGGCAGCCTCATCCTACGAGCAGTACTTC | CASRSGGAASSYEQYF
TRBJ1-1 | TRBV27 | - | TRBD1 | TGTGCCAGCAGTACTGGGACAGGGCGGAACACTGAAGCTTTCTTT | CASSTGTGRNTEAFF
TRBJ2-7 | TRBV5-1 | - | - | TGCGCCAGCAGCCCCACCCAGAACGAGCAGTACTTC | CASSPTQNEQYF
TRBJ2-7 | TRBV4-3 | - | TRBD2 | TGCGCCAGCAGCCAAATGAGCGGGGCCCTTTCCTACGAGCAGTACTTC | CASSQMSGALSYEQYF
TRBJ2-2 | TRBV4-3 | - | - | TGCGCCAGCAGCCAAGACCGGACCGGGGAGCTGTTTTTT | CASSQDRTGELFF
TRBJ2-7 | TRBV9 | - | TRBD1 | TGTGCCAGCAGCGCAGGACAGGGGGCGTTTTACGAGCAGTACTTC | CASSAGQGAFYEQYF
TRBJ1-2 | TRBV2 | - | - | TGTGCCAGCAGCCTGGACAGACCCATTCCTCGGGATGGCTACACCTTC | CASSLDRPIPRDGYTF
TRBJ2-5 | TRBV9 | - | TRBD2 | TGTGCCAGCAGCGTAGCGGGGGGGCAAGAGACCCAGTACTTC | CASSVAGGQETQYF
TRBJ1-5 | TRBV3-1/TRBV3-2 | - | - | TGTGCCAGCAGCCAAGGGACAGTCTATAGCAATCAGCCCCAGCATTTT | CASSQGTVYSNQPQHF
TRBJ1-2 | TRBV19 | - | TRBD1 | TGTGCCAGTCTCCACTCCGGGACAGGCCTATATGGCTACACCTTC | CASLHSGTGLYGYTF
TRBJ1-1 | TRBV10-3 | - | - | TGTGCCATCAGTGAGTCGGTCGGTGAAGCTTTCTTT | CAISESVGEAFF
TRBJ1-2 | TRBV27 | - | TRBD1 | TGTGCCAGCAGTTTGCGCCCGGGACAGAGCTATGGCTACACCTTC | CASSLRPGQSYGYTF
TRBJ1-2 | TRBV2 | - | TRBD1 | TGTGCCAGCTTTAACGCGCAGGGGGCGGCGGATGGCTACACCTTC | CASFNAQGAADGYTF
TRBJ2-3 | TRBV9 | - | - | TGTGCCAGCACCCCCTATGCAGGTCTGACAGATACGCAGTATTTT | CASTPYAGLTDTQYF
TRBJ2-7 | TRBV11-2 | - | TRBD2 | TGTGCCAGCAGCTTAGCCGGTCAGGGAGGGGCCTACGAGCAGTACTTC | CASSLAGQGGAYEQYF
TRBJ2-7 | TRBV7-2 | few | TRBD1 | TGTGCCAGCAGCCCCGGGACAGGGGGCTCCTACGAGCAGTACTTC | CASSPGTGGSYEQYF
TRBJ1-5 | TRBV13 | once | - | TGTGCCAGCAGCTTAGGAGCCCTCCGCGGGCAGCCCCAGCATTTT | CASSLGALRGQPQHF
TRBJ2-7 | TRBV4-1 | - | TRBD1 | TGCGCCAGCAGCCAAGACGACAGGGGGATACCAGGGCAGTACTTC | CASSQDDRGIPGQYF
TRBJ2-5 | TRBV11-2 | - | TRBD1 | TGTGCCAGCAGCCCGGACAGGGGAGGGGAGACCCAGTACTTC | CASSPDRGGETQYF
TRBJ1-2 | TRBV27 | - | - | TGTGCCAGCAGTTTTCCGGGTCGGGGCTACACCTTC | CASSFPGRGYTF
TRBJ2-7 | TRBV4-3 | - | TRBD1 | TGCGCCAGCAGGAACAGGGGGCACGAGCAGTACTTC | CASRNRGHEQYF
TRBJ1-3 | TRBV15 | - | - | TGTGCCACCACCCCGTCGATGCAGGCCGGAAAGGTTGGAAACACCATATATTTT | CATTPSMQAGKVGNTIYF
TRBJ1-2 | TRBV18 | - | - | TGTGCCAGCTCCCTTGACACGTTCAACTATGGCTACACCTTC | CASSLDTFNYGYTF
TRBJ1-1 | TRBV18 | - | - | TGTGCCAGCTCCCCCATCATGAACACTGAAGCTTTCTTT | CASSPIMNTEAFF
TRBJ1-4 | TRBV4-3 | - | TRBD1 | TGCGCCAGCAGCCCTTGGACAGGGAGTAATGAAAAACTGTTTTTT | CASSPWTGSNEKLFF
TRBJ2-6 | TRBV7-2 | - | - | TGTGCCAGCAGCTTGGGGGGTCCTGGGGCCAACGTCCTGACTTTC | CASSLGGPGANVLTF
TRBJ2-2 | TRBV9 | - | - | TGTGCCAGCAGCGCACGGGACACCTACACCGGGGAGCTGTTTTTT | CASSARDTYTGELFF
TRBJ1-5 | TRBV7-6 | - | TRBD1 | TGTGCCAGCAGCAGCAGGGGGGGCAATCAGCCCCAGCATTTT | CASSSRGGNQPQHF
TRBJ1-2 | TRBV27 | - | TRBD1 | TGTGCCAGCAGTTCACCGGGACAGGGGAAAGTTGGCTACACCTTC | CASSSPGQGKVGYTF
TRBJ2-5 | TRBV5-4 | - | TRBD1 | TGTGCCAGCAGCTCTTGGCGGGACAGGGTCGGAGAGACCCAGTACTTC | CASSSWRDRVGETQYF
TRBJ1-2 | TRBV9 | - | TRBD1 | TGTGCCAGCAGCTCACGACAGGGACAGGGCTACACCTTC | CASSSRQGQGYTF
TRBJ2-4 | TRBV5-6 | - | - | TGTGCCAGCAGCTTGGAGGTTTCCTGGGGGGAAAACATTCAGTACTTC | CASSLEVSWGENIQYF
TRBJ2-3 | TRBV5-4 | few | TRBD2 | TGTGCCAGCAGCTTGGGCTCACGGGGGGGCACAGATACGCAGTATTTT | CASSLGSRGGTDTQYF
TRBJ1-4 | TRBV15 | - | - | TGTGCCACCAGCAGAGAGAGGGTTTATGAAAAACTGTTTTTT | CATSRERVYEKLFF
TRBJ2-3 | TRBV2 | - | TRBD2 | TGTGCCAGCAGTGAACTAGCGGGGACTGATACGCAGTATTTT | CASSELAGTDTQYF